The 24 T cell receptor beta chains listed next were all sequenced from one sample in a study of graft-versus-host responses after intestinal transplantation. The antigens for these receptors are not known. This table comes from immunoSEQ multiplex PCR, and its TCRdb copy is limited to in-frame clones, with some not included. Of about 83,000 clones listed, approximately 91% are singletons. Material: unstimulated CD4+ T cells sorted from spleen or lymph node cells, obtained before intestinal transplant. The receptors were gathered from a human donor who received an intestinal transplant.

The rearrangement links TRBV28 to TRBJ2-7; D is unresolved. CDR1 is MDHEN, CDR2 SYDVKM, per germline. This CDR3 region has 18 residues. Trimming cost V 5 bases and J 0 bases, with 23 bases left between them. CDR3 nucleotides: TGTGCCAGCAGTCTACTTATACTGGGCGTTCTTAGCTCCTACGAGCAGTACTTC. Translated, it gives CASSLLILGVLSSYEQYF.

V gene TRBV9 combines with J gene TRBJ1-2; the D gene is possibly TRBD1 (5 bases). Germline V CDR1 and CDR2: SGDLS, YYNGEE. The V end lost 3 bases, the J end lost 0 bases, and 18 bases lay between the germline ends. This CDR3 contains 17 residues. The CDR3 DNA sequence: TGTGCCAGCAGCGCTTCTCCGGGACTGCGAGCTAACTATGGCTACACCTTC. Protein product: CASSASPGLRANYGYTF.

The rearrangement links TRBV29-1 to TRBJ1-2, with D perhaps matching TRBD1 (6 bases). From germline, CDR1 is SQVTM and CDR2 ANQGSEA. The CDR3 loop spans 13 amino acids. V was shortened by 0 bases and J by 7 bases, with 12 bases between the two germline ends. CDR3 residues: CSVEDGGGGGYTF. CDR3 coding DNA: TGCAGCGTTGAAGATGGCGGGGGCGGTGGCTACACCTTC.

CDR3 bases: TGTGCCAGCAGCAAACCCAGGGGCTCCTACGAGCAGTACTTC. Translating it yields CASSKPRGSYEQYF. The V gene is TRBV11-2, the J gene TRBJ2-7; a possible D gene is TRBD1 (6 bases). The CDR3 has 14 amino acids. V shed 5 bases and J shed 0 bases, with 11 bases lying between them. The V gene's germline CDR1 is SGHAT and CDR2 FQNNGV.

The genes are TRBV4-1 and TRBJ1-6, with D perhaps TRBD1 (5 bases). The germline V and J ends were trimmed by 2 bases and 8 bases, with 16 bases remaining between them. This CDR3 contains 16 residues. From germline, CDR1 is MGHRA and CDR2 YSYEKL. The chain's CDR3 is CASSQLHGAFHSPLHF. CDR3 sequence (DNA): TGCGCCAGCAGCCAACTCCATGGGGCCTTTCATTCACCCCTCCACTTT.

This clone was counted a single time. CDR3 sequence reads: CASSLEATAYEQYF. The CDR3 region has the DNA TGCGCCAGCAGCTTGGAGGCGACAGCCTACGAGCAGTACTTC. The chain is built from TRBV5-1 and TRBJ2-7, with D tentatively TRBD1 (5 bases). Germline V gene lookup returns CDR1 SGHRS and CDR2 YFSETQ. This CDR3 region has 14 residues. The V end was cut by 0 bases, the J end by 2 bases, with 9 bases between.

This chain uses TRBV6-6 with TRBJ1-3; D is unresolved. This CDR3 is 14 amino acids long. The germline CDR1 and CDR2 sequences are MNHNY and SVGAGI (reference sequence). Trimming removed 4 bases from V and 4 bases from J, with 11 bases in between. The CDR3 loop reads CASSSPQAGNTIYF. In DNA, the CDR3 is TGTGCCAGCAGTTCCCCCCAGGCAGGAAACACCATATATTTT.

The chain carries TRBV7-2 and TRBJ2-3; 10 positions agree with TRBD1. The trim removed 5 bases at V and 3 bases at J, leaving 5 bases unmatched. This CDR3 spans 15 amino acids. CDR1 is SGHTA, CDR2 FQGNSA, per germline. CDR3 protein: CASSQTGGATDTQYF. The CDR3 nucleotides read TGTGCCAGCAGCCAGACAGGGGGCGCGACAGATACGCAGTATTTT.

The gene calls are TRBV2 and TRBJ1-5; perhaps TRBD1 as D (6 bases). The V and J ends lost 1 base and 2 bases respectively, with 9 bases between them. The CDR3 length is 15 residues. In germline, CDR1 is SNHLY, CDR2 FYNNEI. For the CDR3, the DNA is TGTGCCAGCAGTGAAGACAGGGCGGGCAATCAGCCCCAGCATTTT. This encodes CASSEDRAGNQPQHF.

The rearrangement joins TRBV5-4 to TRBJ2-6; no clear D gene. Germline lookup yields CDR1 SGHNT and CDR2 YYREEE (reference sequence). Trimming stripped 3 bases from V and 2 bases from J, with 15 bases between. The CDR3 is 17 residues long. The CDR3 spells CASSYPTLTPGANVLTF. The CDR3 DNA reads TGTGCCAGCAGCTATCCTACTTTGACACCTGGGGCCAACGTCCTGACTTTC.

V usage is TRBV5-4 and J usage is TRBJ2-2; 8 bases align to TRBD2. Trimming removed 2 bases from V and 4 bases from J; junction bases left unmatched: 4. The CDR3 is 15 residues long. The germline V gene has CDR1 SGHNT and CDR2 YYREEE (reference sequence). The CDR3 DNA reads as TGTGCCAGCAGCTTCGGGGGGGTTGGCACCGGGGAGCTGTTTTTT. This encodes CASSFGGVGTGELFF.

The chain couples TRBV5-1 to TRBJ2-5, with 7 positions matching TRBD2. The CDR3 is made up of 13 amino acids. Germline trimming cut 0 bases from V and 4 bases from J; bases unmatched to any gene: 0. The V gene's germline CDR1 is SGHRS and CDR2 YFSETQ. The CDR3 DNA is TGCGCCAGCAGCTTGGCGGGGGGAGAGACCCAGTACTTC. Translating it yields CASSLAGGETQYF.

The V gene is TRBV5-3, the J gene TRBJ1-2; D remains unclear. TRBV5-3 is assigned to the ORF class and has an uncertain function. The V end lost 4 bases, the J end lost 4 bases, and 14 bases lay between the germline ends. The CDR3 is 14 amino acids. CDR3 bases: TGTGCCAGAAGCCTTAGACTGACGCGCTATGGCTACACCTTC. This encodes CARSLRLTRYGYTF.

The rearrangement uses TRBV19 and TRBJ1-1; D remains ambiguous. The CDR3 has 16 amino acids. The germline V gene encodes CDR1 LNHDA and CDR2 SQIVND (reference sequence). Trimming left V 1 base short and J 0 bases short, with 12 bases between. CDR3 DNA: TGTGCCAGTAGTATAGCTACGGGAGCCATGAACACTGAAGCTTTCTTT. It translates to CASSIATGAMNTEAFF. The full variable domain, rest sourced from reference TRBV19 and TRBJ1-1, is DGGITQSPKYLFRKEGQNVTLSCEQNLNHDAMYWYRQDPGQGLRLIYYSQIVNDFQKGDIAEGYSVSREKKESFPLTVTSAQKNPTAFYLCASSIATGAMNTEAFFGQGTRLTVV.

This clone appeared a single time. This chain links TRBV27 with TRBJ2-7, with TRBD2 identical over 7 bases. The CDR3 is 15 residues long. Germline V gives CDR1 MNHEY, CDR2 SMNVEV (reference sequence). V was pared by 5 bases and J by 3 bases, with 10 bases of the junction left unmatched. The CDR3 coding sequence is TGTGCCAGCAGTCCGCATAGGACTAGACACTACGAGCAGTACTTC. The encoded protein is CASSPHRTRHYEQYF.

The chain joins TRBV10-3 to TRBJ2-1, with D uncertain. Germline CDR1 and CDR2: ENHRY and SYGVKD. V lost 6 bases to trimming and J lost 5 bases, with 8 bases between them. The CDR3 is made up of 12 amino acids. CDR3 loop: CAISGGNNEQFF. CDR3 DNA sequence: TGTGCCATCAGCGGCGGTAACAATGAGCAGTTCTTC.

The CDR3 reads CASRGPRGETQYF. Here the CDR3 DNA reads TGTGCCAGCAGGGGGCCCAGAGGAGAGACCCAGTACTTC. This chain uses TRBV6-1 with TRBJ2-5; maybe TRBD1 (5 bases). Germline values: CDR1 MNHNS, CDR2 SASEGT. This CDR3 contains 13 residues. Trimming left V 6 bases short and J 4 bases short, with 12 bases between.

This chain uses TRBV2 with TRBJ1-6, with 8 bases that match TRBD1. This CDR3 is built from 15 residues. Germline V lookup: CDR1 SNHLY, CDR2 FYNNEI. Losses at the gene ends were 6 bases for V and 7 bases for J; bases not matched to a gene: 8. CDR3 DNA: TGTGCCAGCAGCCCTAGACAGGGGAGCAATTCACCCCTCCACTTT. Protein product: CASSPRQGSNSPLHF.

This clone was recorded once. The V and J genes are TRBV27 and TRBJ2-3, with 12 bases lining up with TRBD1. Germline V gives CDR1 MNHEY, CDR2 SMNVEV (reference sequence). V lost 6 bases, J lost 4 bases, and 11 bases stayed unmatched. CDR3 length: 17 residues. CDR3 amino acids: CASSSRGTGGKADTQYF. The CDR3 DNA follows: TGTGCCAGCAGCTCTCGGGGGACAGGGGGCAAGGCAGATACGCAGTATTTT.

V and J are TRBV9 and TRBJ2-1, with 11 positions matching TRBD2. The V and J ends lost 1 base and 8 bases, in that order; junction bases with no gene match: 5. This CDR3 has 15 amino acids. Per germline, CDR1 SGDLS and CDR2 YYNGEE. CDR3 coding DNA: TGTGCCAGCAGCGTAAGTAGCGGGGGGGCAGATGAGCAGTTCTTC. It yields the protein CASSVSSGGADEQFF.

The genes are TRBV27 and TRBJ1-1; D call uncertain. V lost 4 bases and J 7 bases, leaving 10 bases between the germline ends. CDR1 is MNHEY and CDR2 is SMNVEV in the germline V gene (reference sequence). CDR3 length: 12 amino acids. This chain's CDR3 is CASSSVRGEAFF. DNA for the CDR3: TGTGCCAGCAGTTCCGTACGGGGTGAAGCTTTCTTT.

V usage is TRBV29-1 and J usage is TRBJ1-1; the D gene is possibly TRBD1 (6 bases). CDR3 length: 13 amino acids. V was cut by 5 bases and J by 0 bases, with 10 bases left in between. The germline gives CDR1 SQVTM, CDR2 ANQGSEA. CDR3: CSVTQGLNTEAFF. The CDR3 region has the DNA TGCAGCGTTACCCAGGGGCTGAACACTGAAGCTTTCTTT.

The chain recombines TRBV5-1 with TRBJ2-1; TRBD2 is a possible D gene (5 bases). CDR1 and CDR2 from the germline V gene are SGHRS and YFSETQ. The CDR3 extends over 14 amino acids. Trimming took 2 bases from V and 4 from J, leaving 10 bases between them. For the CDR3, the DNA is TGCGCCAGCAGCTTTGAGGCGGGTTACAATGAGCAGTTCTTC. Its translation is CASSFEAGYNEQFF.

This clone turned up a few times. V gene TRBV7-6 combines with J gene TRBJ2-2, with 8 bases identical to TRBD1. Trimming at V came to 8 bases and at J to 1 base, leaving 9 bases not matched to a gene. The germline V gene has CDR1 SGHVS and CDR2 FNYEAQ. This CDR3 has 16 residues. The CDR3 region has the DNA TGTGCCAGCGGGTCCCCAGGGACAGGGAACACCGGGGAGCTGTTTTTT. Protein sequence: CASGSPGTGNTGELFF.